Sequencing of this TCR beta chain was carried out in a study of CD8+ T cells in alopecia areata. Study overall: Treatment of the treated patients consisted of oral tofacitinib, 5 to 10 mg twice daily.

Treatment: oral pan-JAK inhibitor, 5-10 mg twice daily. Peripheral blood and lesional scalp punch biopsies were taken from alopecia areata patients. Starting from PBMCs, sorting isolated CD4+ and CD8+ T cells. RNA was extracted and reverse transcribed into cDNA as the sequencing template. Data came from immunoSEQ multiplex PCR; TCRdb stores just in-frame clones and leaves some out. The data hold about 180,000 clones, with 58% observed a single time. The CDR3 has 14 residues. With V trimmed by 6 bases and J by 7 bases, 5 bases remained unmatched. Germline CDR1 is SNHLY and CDR2 is FYNNEI. The TCR was taken from a human donor with alopecia areata. Sequenced material: CD4+ T cells sorted from blood, taken at roughly week 58, from a patient treated with tofacitinib. The V call is TRBV2, the J call TRBJ1-4, with 10 bases identical to TRBD1. DNA of the CDR3: TGTGCCAGCAGGTCGGGACAGGGGAGTGAAAAACTGTTTTTT. It codes for CASRSGQGSEKLFF.